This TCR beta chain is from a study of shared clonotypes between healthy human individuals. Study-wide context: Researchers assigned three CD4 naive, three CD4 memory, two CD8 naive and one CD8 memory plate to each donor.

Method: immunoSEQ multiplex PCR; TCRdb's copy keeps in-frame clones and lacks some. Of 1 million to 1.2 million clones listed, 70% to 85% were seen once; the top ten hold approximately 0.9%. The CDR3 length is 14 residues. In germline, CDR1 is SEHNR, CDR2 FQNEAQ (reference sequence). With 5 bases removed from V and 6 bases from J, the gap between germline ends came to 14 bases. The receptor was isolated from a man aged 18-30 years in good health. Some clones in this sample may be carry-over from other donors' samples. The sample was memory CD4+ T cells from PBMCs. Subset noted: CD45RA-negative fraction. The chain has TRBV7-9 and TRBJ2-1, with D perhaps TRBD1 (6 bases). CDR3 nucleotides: TGTGCCAGCAGCCCAGGGGTAGTCGGCAATGAGCAGTTCTTC. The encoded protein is CASSPGVVGNEQFF.